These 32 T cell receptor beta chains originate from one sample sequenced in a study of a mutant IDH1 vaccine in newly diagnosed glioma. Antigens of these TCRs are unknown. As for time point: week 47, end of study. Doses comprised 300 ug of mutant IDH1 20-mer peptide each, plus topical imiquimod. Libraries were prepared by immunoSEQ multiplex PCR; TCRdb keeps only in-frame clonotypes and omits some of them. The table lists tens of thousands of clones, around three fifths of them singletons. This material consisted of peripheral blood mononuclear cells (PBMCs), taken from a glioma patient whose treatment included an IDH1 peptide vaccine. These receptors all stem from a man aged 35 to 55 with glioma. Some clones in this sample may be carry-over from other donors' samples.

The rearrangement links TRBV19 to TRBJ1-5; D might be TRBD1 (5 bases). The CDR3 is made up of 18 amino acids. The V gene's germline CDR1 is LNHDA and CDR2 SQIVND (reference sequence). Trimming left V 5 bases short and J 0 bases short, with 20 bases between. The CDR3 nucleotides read TGTGCCAGTAGTCGGGGCGACATCCTACGATATAGCAATCAGCCCCAGCATTTT. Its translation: CASSRGDILRYSNQPQHF.

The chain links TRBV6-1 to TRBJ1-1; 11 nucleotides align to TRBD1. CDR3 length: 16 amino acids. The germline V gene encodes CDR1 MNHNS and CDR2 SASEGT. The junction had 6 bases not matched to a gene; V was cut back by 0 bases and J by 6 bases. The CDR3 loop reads CASSEATGTGGAEAFF. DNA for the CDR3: TGTGCCAGCAGTGAAGCTACCGGGACAGGGGGAGCTGAAGCTTTCTTT.

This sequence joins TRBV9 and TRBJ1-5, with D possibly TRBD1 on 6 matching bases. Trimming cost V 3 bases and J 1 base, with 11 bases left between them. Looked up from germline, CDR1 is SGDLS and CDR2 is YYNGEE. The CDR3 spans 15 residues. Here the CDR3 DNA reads TGTGCCAGCAGCGAAGGGGGGTGGAGCAATCAGCCCCAGCATTTT. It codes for CASSEGGWSNQPQHF. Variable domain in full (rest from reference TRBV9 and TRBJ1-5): DSGVTQTPKHLITATGQRVTLRCSPRSGDLSVYWYQQSLDQGLQFLIQYYNGEERAKGNILERFSAQQFPDLHSELNLSSLELGDSALYFCASSEGGWSNQPQHFGDGTRLSIL.

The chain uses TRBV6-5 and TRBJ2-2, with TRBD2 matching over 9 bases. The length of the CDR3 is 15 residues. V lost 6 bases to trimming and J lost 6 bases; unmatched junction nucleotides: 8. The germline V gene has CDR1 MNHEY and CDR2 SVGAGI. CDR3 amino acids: CASRPPGLAAGELFF. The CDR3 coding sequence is TGTGCCAGCAGGCCACCGGGACTAGCTGCCGGGGAGCTGTTTTTT.

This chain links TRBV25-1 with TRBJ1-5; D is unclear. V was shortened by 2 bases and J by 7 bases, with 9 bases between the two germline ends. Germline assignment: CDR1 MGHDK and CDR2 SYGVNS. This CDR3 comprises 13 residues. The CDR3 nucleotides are TGTGCCAGCAGTGAACGAGGGTCCCAGCCCCAGCATTTT. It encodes CASSERGSQPQHF.

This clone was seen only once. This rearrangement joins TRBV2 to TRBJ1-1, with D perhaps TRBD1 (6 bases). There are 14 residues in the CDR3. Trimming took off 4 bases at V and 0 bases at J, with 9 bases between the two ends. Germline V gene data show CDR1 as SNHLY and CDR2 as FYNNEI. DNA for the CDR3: TGTGCCAGCAGTGCTCAGGGGATGAACACTGAAGCTTTCTTT. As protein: CASSAQGMNTEAFF.

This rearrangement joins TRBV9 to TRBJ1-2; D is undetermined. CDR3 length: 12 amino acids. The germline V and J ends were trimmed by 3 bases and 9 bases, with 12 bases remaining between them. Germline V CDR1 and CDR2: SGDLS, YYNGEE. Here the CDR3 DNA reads TGTGCCAGCAGCGAGCTCGGTGGGAGCTACACCTTC. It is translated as CASSELGGSYTF.

This CDR3 is CASSAGTGRETQYF. DNA of the CDR3: TGTGCCAGCAGCGCGGGGACAGGGAGAGAGACCCAGTACTTC. The gene calls are TRBV9 and TRBJ2-5; 9 bases match TRBD1. V shed 3 bases, J shed 4 bases, and the junction held 4 bases outside the gene matches. CDR3 length: 14 residues. From germline, CDR1 is SGDLS and CDR2 YYNGEE.

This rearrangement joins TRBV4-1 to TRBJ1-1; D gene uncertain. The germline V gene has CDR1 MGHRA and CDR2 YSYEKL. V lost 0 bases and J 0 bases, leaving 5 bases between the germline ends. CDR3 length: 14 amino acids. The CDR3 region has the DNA TGCGCCAGCAGCCAAGACAGGTTGAACACTGAAGCTTTCTTT. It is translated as CASSQDRLNTEAFF.

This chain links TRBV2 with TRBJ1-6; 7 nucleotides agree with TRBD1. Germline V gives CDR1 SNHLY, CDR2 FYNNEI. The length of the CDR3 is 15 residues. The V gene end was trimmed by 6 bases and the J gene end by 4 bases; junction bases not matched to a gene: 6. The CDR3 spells CASRPGTEYNSPLHF. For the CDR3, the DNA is TGTGCCAGCAGACCGGGGACAGAGTATAATTCACCCCTCCACTTT.

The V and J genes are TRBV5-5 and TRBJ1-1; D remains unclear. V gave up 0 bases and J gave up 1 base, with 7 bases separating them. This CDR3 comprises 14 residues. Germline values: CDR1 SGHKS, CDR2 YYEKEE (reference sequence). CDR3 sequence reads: CASSLAVPNTEAFF. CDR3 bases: TGTGCCAGCAGCTTGGCCGTACCGAACACTGAAGCTTTCTTT. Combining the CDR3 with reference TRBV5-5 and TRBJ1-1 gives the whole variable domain DAGVTQSPTHLIKTRGQQVTLRCSPISGHKSVSWYQQVLGQGPQFIFQYYEKEERGRGNFPDRFSARQFPNYSSELNVNALLLGDSALYLCASSLAVPNTEAFFGQGTRLTVV.

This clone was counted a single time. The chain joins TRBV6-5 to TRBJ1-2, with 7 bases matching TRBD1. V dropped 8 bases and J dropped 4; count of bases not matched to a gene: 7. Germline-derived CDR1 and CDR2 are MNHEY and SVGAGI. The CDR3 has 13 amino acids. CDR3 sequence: CASCKGAVYGYTF. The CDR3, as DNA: TGTGCCAGCTGTAAGGGGGCGGTCTATGGCTACACCTTC.

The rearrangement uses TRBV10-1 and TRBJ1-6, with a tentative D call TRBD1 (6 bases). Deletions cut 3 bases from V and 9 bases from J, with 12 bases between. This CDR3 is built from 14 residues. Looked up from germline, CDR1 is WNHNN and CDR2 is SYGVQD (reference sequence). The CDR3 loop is CASSEAGATSPLHF. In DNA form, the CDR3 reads TGCGCCAGCAGTGAAGCAGGGGCGACTTCACCCCTCCACTTT.

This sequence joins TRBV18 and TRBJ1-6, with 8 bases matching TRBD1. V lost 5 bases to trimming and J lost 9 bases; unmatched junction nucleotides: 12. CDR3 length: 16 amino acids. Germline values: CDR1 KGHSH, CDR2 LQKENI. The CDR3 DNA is TGTGCCAGCTCAGAAGGGCGGCGGACAGGGAGTTCACCCCTCCACTTT. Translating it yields CASSEGRRTGSSPLHF.

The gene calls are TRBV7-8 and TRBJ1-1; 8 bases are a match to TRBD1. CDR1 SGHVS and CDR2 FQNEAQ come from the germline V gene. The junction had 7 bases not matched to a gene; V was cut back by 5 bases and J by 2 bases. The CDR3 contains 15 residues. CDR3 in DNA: TGTGCCAGCAGCATCAGGGGACAGGTTAACACTGAAGCTTTCTTT. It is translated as CASSIRGQVNTEAFF.

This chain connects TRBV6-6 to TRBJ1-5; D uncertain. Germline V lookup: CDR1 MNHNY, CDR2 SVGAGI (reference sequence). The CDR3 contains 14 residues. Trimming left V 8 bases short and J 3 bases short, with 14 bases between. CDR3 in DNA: TGTGCCAGCGAAGATCAAAACCCCAATCAGCCCCAGCATTTT. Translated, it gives CASEDQNPNQPQHF.

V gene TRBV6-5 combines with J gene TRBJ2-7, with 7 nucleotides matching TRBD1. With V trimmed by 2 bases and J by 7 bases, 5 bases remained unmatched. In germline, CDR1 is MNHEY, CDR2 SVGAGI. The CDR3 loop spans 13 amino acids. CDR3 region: CASSYGDRREQYF. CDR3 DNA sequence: TGTGCCAGCAGTTACGGGGACAGAAGGGAGCAGTACTTC.

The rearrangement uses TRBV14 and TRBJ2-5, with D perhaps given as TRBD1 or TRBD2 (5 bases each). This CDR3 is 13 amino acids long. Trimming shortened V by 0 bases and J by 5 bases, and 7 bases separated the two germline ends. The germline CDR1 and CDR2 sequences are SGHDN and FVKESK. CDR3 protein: CASSQERGETQYF. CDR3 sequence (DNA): TGTGCCAGCAGCCAAGAGAGGGGCGAGACCCAGTACTTC.

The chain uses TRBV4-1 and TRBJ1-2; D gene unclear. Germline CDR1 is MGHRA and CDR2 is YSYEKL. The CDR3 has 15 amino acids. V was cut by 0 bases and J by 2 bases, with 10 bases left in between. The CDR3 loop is CASSQDAGANYGYTF. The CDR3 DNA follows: TGCGCCAGCAGCCAAGACGCCGGCGCCAACTATGGCTACACCTTC.

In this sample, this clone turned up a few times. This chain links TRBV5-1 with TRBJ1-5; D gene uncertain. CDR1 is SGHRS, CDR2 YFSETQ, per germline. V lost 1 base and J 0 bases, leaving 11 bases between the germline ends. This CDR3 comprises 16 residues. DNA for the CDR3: TGCGCCAGCAGCTTGTTAGGGTTGGATAGCAATCAGCCCCAGCATTTT. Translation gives CASSLLGLDSNQPQHF.

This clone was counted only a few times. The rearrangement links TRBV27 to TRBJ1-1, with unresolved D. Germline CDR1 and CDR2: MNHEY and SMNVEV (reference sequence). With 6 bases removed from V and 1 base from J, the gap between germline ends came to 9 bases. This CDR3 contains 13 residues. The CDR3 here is CASSPIQNTEAFF. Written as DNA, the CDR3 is TGTGCCAGCAGCCCGATCCAGAACACTGAAGCTTTCTTT.

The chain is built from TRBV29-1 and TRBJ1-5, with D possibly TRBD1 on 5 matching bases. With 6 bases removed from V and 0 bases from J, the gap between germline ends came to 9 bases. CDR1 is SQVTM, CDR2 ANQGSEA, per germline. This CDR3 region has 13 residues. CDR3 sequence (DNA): TGCAGCGTCCAGGGTAATAGCAATCAGCCCCAGCATTTT. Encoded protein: CSVQGNSNQPQHF.

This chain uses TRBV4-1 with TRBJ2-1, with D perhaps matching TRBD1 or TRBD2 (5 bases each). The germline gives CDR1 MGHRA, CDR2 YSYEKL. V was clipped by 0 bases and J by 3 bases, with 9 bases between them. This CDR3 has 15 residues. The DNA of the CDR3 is TGCGCCAGCAGCCAAGACAGAGGGGTCTACAATGAGCAGTTCTTC. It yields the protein CASSQDRGVYNEQFF.

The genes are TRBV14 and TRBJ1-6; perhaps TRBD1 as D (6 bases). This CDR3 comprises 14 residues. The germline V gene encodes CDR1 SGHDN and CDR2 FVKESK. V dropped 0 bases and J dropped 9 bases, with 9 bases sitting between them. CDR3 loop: CASSQEGGGSPLHF. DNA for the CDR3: TGTGCCAGCAGCCAAGAAGGGGGAGGTTCACCCCTCCACTTT.

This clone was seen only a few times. The DNA for the CDR3 is TGTGCCAGCACCAGGACGGATGAATATGGCTACACCTTC. Translation: CASTRTDEYGYTF. The chain combines TRBV25-1 with TRBJ1-2; D is undetermined. The ends were cut back, 7 bases at V and 5 bases at J, with 14 bases in the middle. The V gene's germline CDR1 is MGHDK and CDR2 SYGVNS. This CDR3 region has 13 residues.

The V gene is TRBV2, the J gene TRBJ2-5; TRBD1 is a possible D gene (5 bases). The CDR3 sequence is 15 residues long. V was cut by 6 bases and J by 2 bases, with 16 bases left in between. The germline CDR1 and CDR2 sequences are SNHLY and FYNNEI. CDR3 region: CASSLQAIGQETQYF. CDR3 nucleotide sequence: TGTGCCAGCAGCCTACAGGCGATTGGGCAAGAGACCCAGTACTTC. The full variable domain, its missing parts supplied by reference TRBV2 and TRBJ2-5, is EPEVTQTPSHQVTQMGQEVILRCVPISNHLYFYWYRQILGQKVEFLVSFYNNEISEKSEIFDDQFSVERPDGSNFTLKIRSTKLEDSAMYFCASSLQAIGQETQYFGPGTRLLVL.

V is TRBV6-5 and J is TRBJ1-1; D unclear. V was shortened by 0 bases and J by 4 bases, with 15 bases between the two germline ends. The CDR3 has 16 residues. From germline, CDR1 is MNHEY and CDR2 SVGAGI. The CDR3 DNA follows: TGTGCCAGCAGTTACTCGATCGGCAGCCCTGGCACTGAAGCTTTCTTT. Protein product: CASSYSIGSPGTEAFF.

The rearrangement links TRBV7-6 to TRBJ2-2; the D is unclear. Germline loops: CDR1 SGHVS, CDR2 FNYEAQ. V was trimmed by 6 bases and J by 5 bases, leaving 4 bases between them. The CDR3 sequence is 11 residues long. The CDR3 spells CASSYTGELFF. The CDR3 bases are TGTGCCAGCAGTTATACCGGGGAGCTGTTTTTT.

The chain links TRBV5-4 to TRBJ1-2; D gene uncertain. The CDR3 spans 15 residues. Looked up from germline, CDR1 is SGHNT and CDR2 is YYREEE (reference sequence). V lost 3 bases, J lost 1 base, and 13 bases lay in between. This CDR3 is CASSSRLGGNYGYTF. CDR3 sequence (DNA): TGTGCCAGCAGCTCCCGTTTGGGTGGTAACTATGGCTACACCTTC.

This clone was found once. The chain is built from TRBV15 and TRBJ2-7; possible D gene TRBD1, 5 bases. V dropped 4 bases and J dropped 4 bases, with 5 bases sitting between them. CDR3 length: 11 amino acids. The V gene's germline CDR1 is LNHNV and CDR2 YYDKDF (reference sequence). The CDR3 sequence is CATSKGYEQYF. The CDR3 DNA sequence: TGTGCCACCAGCAAGGGGTACGAGCAGTACTTC.

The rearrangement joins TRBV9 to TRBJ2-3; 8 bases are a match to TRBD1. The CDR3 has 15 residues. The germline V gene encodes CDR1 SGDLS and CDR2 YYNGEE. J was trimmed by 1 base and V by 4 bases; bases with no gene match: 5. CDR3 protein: CASSLSDRGTDTQYF. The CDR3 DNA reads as TGTGCCAGCAGCTTATCGGACAGGGGCACAGATACGCAGTATTTT.

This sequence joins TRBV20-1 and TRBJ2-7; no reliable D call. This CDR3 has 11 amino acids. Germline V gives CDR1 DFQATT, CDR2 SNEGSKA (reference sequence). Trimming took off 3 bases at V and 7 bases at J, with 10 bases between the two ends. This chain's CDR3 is CSARRQAEQYF. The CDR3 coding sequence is TGCAGTGCTAGGCGGCAAGCGGAGCAGTACTTC.